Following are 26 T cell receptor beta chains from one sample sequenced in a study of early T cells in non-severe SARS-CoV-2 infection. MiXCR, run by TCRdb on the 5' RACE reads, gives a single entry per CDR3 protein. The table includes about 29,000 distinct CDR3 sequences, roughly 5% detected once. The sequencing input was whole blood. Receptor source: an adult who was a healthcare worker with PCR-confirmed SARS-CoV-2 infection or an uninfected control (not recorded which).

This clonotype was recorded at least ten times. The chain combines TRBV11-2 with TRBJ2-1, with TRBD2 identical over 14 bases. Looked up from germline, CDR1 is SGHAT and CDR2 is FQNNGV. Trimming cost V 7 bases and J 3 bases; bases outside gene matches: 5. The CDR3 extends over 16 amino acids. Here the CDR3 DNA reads TGTGCCAGCAACGACGGACTAGCGGGAGGCTACAATGAGCAGTTCTTC. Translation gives CASNDGLAGGYNEQFF. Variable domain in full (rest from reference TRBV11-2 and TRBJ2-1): EAGVAQSPRYKIIEKRQSVAFWCNPISGHATLYWYQQILGQGPKLLIQFQNNGVVDDSQLPKDRFSAERLKGVDSTLKIQPAKLEDSAVYLCASNDGLAGGYNEQFFGPGTRLTVL.

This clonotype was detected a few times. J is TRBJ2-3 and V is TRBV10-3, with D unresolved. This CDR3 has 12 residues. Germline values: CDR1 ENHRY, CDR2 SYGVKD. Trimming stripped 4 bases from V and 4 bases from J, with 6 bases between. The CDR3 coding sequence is TGTGCCATCAGTGCTGGGTCAGATACGCAGTATTTT. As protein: CAISAGSDTQYF.

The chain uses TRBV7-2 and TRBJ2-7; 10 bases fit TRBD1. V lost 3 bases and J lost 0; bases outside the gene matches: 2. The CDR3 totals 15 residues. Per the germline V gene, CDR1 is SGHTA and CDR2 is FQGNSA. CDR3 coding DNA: TGTGCCAGCAGCTTCCGGACAGGGGGCTCCTACGAGCAGTACTTC. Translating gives CASSFRTGGSYEQYF.

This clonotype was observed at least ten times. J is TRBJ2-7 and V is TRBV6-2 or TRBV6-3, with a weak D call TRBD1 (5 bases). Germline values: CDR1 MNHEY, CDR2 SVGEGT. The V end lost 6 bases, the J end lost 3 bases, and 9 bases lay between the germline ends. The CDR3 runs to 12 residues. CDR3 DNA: TGTGCCAGCAGGACAGAGGACTACGAGCAGTACTTC. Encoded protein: CASRTEDYEQYF.

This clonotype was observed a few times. CDR3 amino acids: CSATPVSNSPLHF. CDR3 coding DNA: TGCAGTGCCACCCCCGTCTCGAATTCACCCCTCCACTTT. The rearrangement uses TRBV20-1 and TRBJ1-6; D unresolved. V was shortened by 6 bases and J by 7 bases, with 13 bases between the two germline ends. The CDR3 extends over 13 amino acids. CDR1 DFQATT and CDR2 SNEGSKA come from the germline V gene (reference sequence).

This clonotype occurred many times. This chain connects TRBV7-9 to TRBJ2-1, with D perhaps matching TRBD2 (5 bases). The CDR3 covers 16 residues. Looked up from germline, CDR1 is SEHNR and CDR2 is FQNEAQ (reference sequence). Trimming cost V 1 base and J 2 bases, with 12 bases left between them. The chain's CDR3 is CASSLGGHSPYNEQFF. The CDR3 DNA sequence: TGTGCCAGCAGCTTAGGAGGGCATTCTCCCTACAATGAGCAGTTCTTC.

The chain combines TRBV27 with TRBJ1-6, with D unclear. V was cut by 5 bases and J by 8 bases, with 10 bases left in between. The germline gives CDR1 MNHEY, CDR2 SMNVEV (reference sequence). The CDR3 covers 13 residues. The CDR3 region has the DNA TGTGCCAGCAGTCGGCAGGAGGATTCACCCCTCCACTTT. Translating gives CASSRQEDSPLHF.

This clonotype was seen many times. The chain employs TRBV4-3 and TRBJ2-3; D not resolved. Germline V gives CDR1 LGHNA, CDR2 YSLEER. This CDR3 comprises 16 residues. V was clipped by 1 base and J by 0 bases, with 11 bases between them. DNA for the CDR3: TGCGCCAGCAGCCAAGGGTGGCGCTCTAGCACAGATACGCAGTATTTT. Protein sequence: CASSQGWRSSTDTQYF.

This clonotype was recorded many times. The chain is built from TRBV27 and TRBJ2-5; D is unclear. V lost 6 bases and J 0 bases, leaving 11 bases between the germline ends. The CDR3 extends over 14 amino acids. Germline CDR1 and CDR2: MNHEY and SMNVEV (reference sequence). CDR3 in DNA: TGTGCCAGCAGCAACCGTGGGTACCAAGAGACCCAGTACTTC. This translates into CASSNRGYQETQYF.

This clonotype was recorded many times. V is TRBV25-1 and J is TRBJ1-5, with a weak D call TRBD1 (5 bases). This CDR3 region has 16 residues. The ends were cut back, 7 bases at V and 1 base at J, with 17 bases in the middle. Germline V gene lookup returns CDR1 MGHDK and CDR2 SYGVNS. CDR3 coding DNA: TGTGCCAGCACCGCGCCGGGGACGGTGAGCAATCAGCCCCAGCATTTT. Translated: CASTAPGTVSNQPQHF.

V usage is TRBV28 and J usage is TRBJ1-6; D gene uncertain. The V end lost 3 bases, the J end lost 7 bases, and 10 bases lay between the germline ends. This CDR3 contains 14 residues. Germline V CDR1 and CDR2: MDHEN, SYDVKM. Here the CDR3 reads CASSFAQANSPLHF. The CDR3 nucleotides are TGTGCCAGCAGTTTCGCGCAGGCCAATTCACCCCTCCACTTT.

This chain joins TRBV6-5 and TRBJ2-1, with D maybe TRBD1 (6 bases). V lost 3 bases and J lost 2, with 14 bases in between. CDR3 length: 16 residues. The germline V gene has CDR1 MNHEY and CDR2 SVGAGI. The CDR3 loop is CASSYARGGTYNEQFF. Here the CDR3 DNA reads TGTGCCAGCAGTTATGCACGAGGGGGTACCTACAATGAGCAGTTCTTC.

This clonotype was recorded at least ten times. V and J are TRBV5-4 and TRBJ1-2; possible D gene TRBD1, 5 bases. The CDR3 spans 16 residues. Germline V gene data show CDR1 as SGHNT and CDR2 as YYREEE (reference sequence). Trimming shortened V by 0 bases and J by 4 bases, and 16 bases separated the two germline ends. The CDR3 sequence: CASSLGGRDSPYGYTF. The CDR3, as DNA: TGTGCCAGCAGCTTGGGAGGCCGAGACAGCCCCTATGGCTACACCTTC. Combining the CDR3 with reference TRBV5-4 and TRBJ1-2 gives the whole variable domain ETGVTQSPTHLIKTRGQQVTLRCSSQSGHNTVSWYQQALGQGPQFIFQYYREEENGRGNFPPRFSGLQFPNYSSELNVNALELDDSALYLCASSLGGRDSPYGYTFGSGTRLTVV.

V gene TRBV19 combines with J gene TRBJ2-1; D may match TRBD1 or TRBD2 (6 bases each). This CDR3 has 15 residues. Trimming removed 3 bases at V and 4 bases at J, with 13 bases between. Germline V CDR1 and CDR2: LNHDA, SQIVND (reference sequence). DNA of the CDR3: TGTGCCAGTAGTATCTCGGGGGCAGGGTACAATGAGCAGTTCTTC. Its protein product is CASSISGAGYNEQFF. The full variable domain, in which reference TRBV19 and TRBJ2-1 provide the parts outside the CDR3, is DGGITQSPKYLFRKEGQNVTLSCEQNLNHDAMYWYRQDPGQGLRLIYYSQIVNDFQKGDIAEGYSVSREKKESFPLTVTSAQKNPTAFYLCASSISGAGYNEQFFGPGTRLTVL.

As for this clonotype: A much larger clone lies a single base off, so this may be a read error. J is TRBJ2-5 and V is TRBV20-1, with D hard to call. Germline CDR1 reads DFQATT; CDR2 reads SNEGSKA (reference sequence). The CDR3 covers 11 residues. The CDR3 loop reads CSARLGETLYF. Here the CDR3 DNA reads TGCAGTGCTAGACTCGGAGAGACCCTGTACTTC.

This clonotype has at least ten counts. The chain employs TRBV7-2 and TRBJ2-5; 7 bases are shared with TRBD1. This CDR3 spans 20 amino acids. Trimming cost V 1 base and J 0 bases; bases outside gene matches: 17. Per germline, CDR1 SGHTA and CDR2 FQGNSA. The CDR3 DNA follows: TGTGCCAGCAGCTTAGAGTCCCGACAGGGAAGGTCTGGGTACCAAGAGACCCAGTACTTC. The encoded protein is CASSLESRQGRSGYQETQYF.

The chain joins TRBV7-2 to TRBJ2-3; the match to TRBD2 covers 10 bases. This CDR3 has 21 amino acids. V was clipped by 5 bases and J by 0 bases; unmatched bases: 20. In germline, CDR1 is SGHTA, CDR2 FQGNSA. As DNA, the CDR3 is TGTGCCAGCAGCACTCCGGGGACTAGCGTAAACCCAGATATTAGCACAGATACGCAGTATTTT. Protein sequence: CASSTPGTSVNPDISTDTQYF. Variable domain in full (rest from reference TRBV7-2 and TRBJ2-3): GAGVSQSPSNKVTEKGKDVELRCDPISGHTALYWYRQSLGQGLEFLIYFQGNSAPDKSGLPSDRFSAERTGGSVSTLTIQRTQQEDSAVYLCASSTPGTSVNPDISTDTQYFGPGTRLTVL.

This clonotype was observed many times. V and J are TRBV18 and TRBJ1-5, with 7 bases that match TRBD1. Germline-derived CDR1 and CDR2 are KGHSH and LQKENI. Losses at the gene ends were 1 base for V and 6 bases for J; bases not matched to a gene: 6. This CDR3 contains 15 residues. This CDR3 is CASSPRQGDTQPQHF. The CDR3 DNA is TGTGCCAGCTCACCACGACAGGGAGATACTCAGCCCCAGCATTTT.

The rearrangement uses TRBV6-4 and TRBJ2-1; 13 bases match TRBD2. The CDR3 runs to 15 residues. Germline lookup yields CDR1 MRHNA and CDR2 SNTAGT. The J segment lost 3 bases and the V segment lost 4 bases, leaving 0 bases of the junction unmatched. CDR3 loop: CASSGTSGGYNEQFF. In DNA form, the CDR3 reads TGTGCCAGCAGTGGGACTAGCGGGGGCTACAATGAGCAGTTCTTC.

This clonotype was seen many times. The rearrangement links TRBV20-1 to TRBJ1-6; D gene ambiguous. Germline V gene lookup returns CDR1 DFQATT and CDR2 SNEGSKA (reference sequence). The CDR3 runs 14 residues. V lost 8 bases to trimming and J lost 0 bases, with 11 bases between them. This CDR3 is CSLWRSSYNSPLHF. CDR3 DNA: TGCAGTTTATGGAGGAGCTCCTATAATTCACCCCTCCACTTT.

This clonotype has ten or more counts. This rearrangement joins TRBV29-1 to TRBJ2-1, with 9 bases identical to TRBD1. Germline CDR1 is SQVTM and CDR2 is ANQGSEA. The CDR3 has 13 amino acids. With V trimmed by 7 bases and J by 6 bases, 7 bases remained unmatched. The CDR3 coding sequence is TGCAGCGGATCCCAGACAGGGGGCAATGAGCAGTTCTTC. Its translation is CSGSQTGGNEQFF.

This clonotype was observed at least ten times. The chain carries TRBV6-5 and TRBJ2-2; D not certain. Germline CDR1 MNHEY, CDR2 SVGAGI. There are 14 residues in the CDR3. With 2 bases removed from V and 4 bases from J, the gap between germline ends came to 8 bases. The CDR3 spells CASSYSQITGELFF. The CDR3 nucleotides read TGTGCCAGCAGTTACAGCCAAATCACCGGGGAGCTGTTTTTT.

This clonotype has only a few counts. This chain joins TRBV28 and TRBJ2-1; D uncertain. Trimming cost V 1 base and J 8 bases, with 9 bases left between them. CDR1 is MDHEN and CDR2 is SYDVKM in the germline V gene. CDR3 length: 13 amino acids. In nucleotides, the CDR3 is TGTGCCAGCAGTTTATACCCAGATGATGAGCAGTTCTTC. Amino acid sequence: CASSLYPDDEQFF.

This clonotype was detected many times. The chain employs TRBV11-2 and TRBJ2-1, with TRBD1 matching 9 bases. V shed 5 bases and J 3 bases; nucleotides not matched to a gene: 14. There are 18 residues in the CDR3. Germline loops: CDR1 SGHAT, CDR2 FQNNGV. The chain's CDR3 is CASSTSGDRANLYNEQFF. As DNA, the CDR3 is TGTGCCAGCAGCACATCGGGGGACAGGGCCAACCTCTACAATGAGCAGTTCTTC.

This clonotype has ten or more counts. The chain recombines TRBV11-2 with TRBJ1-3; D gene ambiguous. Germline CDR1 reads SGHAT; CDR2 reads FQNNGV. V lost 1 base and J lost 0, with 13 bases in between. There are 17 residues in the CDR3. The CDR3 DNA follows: TGTGCCAGCAGCTTAGTTAAGGACGTATTCTCTGGAAACACCATATATTTT. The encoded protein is CASSLVKDVFSGNTIYF.

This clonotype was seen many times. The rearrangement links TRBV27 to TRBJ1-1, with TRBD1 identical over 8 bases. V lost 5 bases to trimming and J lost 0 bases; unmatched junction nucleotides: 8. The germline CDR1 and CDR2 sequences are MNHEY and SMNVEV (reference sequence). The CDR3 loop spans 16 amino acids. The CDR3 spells CASSPRDRPVNTEAFF. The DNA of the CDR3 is TGTGCCAGCAGTCCGCGGGACAGGCCAGTGAACACTGAAGCTTTCTTT.